Included here is one T cell receptor beta chain sequence, with context. Its specificity is not known. This record comes from a study of T cell responses to AZD1222 COVID-19 vaccine. Findings of the study overall: Unmutated variant regions are reportedly targeted by nearly half of spike-specific TCRs. Baseline testing showed seropositivity in only a handful of AZD1222 recipients.

Trimming took off 4 bases at V and 6 bases at J, with 10 bases between the two ends. The CDR3 consists of 12 residues. Per the germline V gene, CDR1 is SQVTM and CDR2 is ANQGSEA. Data came from immunoSEQ multiplex PCR; TCRdb stores just in-frame clones and leaves some out. In the table there are 140,000 or so clones, approximately 90% of which are singletons. The TCR was taken from an adult who received the AZD1222 COVID-19 vaccine. The material was peripheral blood, obtained 28 days after the second AZD1222 dose. The V and J genes are TRBV29-1 and TRBJ2-1; maybe TRBD2 (5 bases). The CDR3 DNA is TGCAGCGTTGTAGAGGCGGGCAATGAGCAGTTCTTC. This encodes CSVVEAGNEQFF.